This T cell receptor beta chain was obtained from a study of CD8 T cells in ankylosing spondylitis. Study results and caveats: Enrichment of disease-linked clones was reportedly significant in matched ankylosing spondylitis synovial fluid. Prior work had noted some motif variants in reactive arthritis blood and synovial fluid.

Library preparation for TCR beta used quantitative 5'-RACE with molecular barcodes. TCRdb analysed the 5' RACE reads with MiXCR anew, one entry per CDR3 protein. This sample has 150,000 to 200,000 distinct CDR3 sequences; approximately 13% occur once, and the top ten carry approximately 10%. CDR1 MNHNS and CDR2 SASEGT come from the germline V gene. The CDR3 sequence is 16 residues long. The ends were cut back, 2 bases at V and 4 bases at J, with 15 bases in the middle. This clonotype has at least ten counts. No antigen is known for it. Sample: blood, either unsorted or a sorted T cell fraction (not recorded which). The sequence was collected from a female donor with ankylosing spondylitis or in good health (not recorded which). This rearrangement joins TRBV6-1 to TRBJ1-3; a possible D gene is TRBD1 (5 bases). CDR3 bases: TGTGCCAGCAGTGAACGTATGTGGGGGAGCGGAAACACCATATATTTT. It codes for CASSERMWGSGNTIYF.